The 8 T cell receptor beta chains given below trace back to one sample, sequenced in a study of immune cell composition in non-small cell lung cancer (TCRdb year 2017). Receptor amplification or capture employed the immunoSEQ multiplex PCR assay. The immuneACCESS repertoire file appears here via TCRdb, limited to in-frame rearrangements. These files lack a portion of the clones; in checked studies, under half of the deficit traces to unresolved V genes, and the cause of the others is not known. The sample data list roughly 1,000 clones, and roughly 81% of these were observed just once. The ten largest account for around 30% of the sample. Normal lung samples came from the same patient and consisted of non-adjacent lung tissue collected as far from the tumour as possible, at a distance of at least 3 cm. The specimen was non-adjacent lung tissue. The receptors were sampled from a human donor with non-small cell lung cancer.

This rearrangement joins TRBV7-2 to TRBJ1-5; TRBD1 agrees at 10 bases. This CDR3 is 16 amino acids long. V trimming: 5 bases; J trimming: 6 bases; junction bases outside the gene matches: 10. Germline CDR1 is SGHTA and CDR2 is FQGNSA. CDR3 DNA sequence: TGTGCCAGCAGCCGGATTCCGGGACAGGGGCTTCAGCCCCAGCATTTT. Translated: CASSRIPGQGLQPQHF.

J is TRBJ1-1 and V is TRBV7-2, with 8 bases lining up with TRBD1. The CDR3 has 16 amino acids. Germline CDR1 SGHTA, CDR2 FQGNSA. The junction had 6 bases not matched to a gene; V was cut back by 3 bases and J by 0 bases. CDR3 residues: CASSLDSGGLNTEAFF. The CDR3, as DNA: TGTGCCAGCAGCTTGGACTCAGGGGGCCTGAACACTGAAGCTTTCTTT.

The rearrangement uses TRBV19 and TRBJ1-5; D call uncertain. The CDR3 covers 15 residues. Trimming shortened V by 2 bases and J by 0 bases, and 8 bases separated the two germline ends. The germline gives CDR1 LNHDA, CDR2 SQIVND (reference sequence). The CDR3 nucleotides are TGTGCCAGTAGTATAATGGCGGATAGCAATCAGCCCCAGCATTTT. Translation gives CASSIMADSNQPQHF. The variable domain in full, completed from reference TRBV19 and TRBJ1-5, reads DGGITQSPKYLFRKEGQNVTLSCEQNLNHDAMYWYRQDPGQGLRLIYYSQIVNDFQKGDIAEGYSVSREKKESFPLTVTSAQKNPTAFYLCASSIMADSNQPQHFGDGTRLSIL.

This rearrangement joins TRBV27 to TRBJ2-3, with D possibly matching TRBD2 (6 bases). Germline CDR1 and CDR2: MNHEY and SMNVEV (reference sequence). CDR3 size: 14 residues. V was shortened by 6 bases and J by 3 bases, with 13 bases between the two germline ends. The CDR3 protein is CASRLAVRTDTQYF. CDR3 coding DNA: TGTGCCAGCAGACTAGCTGTTCGTACAGATACGCAGTATTTT.

The chain links TRBV4-1 to TRBJ1-3, with a possible D match to TRBD1 (6 bases). Trimming took off 0 bases at V and 1 base at J, with 16 bases between the two ends. This CDR3 is built from 18 residues. Germline assignment: CDR1 MGHRA and CDR2 YSYEKL. The CDR3 here is CASSQDPAGTTSGNTIYF. For the CDR3, the DNA is TGCGCCAGCAGCCAAGACCCCGCCGGGACAACATCTGGAAACACCATATATTTT.

The CDR3: CASSGNRGRPDEEQFF. DNA for the CDR3: TGTGCCAGCAGTGGAAACAGGGGGCGCCCCGATGAGGAGCAGTTCTTC. The chain joins TRBV6-1 to TRBJ2-1; 9 positions agree with TRBD1. With V trimmed by 4 bases and J by 10 bases, 14 bases remained unmatched. CDR1 MNHNS and CDR2 SASEGT come from the germline V gene. The CDR3 runs 16 residues.

The rearrangement links TRBV6-1 to TRBJ2-7, with 12 nucleotides matching TRBD1. Trimming at V came to 5 bases and at J to 6 bases, leaving 5 bases not matched to a gene. The CDR3 loop spans 14 amino acids. Germline V gene lookup returns CDR1 MNHNS and CDR2 SASEGT. This chain's CDR3 is CASSLGQGALEQYF. CDR3 nucleotide sequence: TGTGCCAGCAGTTTGGGACAGGGGGCTCTCGAGCAGTACTTC.

This clone has a handful of counts. This chain joins TRBV6-4 and TRBJ2-2, with TRBD2 identical over 9 bases. Germline lookup yields CDR1 MRHNA and CDR2 SNTAGT. This CDR3 contains 14 residues. The trim removed 8 bases at V and 7 bases at J, leaving 8 bases unmatched. This chain's CDR3 is CASSGTSFSGELFF. The CDR3 DNA is TGTGCCAGCTCCGGGACTAGCTTCAGCGGGGAGCTGTTTTTT.